This section outlines one TCR beta chain sequence together with its context. Its specificity is not known. The source of the sample is a study of OX40 agonist ivuxolimab in advanced cancers. Turning to the study itself: The dose of intravenous ivuxolimab that patients received every 2 weeks ranged from 0.01 to 10 mg/kg. The dose-escalation cohort was approximately 81% male, with a mean age of 60 years, ranging about 23 to 90. There were three patients with partial responses, one having hepatocellular carcinoma and two cutaneous melanoma.

The CDR3 loop spans 14 amino acids. V was cut by 6 bases and J by 2 bases, with 12 bases left in between. Germline loops: CDR1 MNHEY, CDR2 SVGAGI. General study findings and limits: Dosing at 0.1 to 3.0 mg/kg was accompanied by clonal expansion of CD4+ and CD8+ blood T cells by week 6.

Generated by immunoSEQ multiplex PCR, the TCRdb table keeps only in-frame clones and is missing some. Seen here are about 33,000 clones, 65% to 85% observed once, and the top ten hold roughly 10%. Specimen: CD4+ or CD8+ T cells sorted from blood, collected in a trial of the OX40 agonist ivuxolimab. The V and J genes are TRBV6-5 and TRBJ2-3, with unresolved D. This clonotype was obtained from an adult with an advanced solid tumor such as melanoma, head and neck, liver or kidney cancer. CDR3 nucleotide sequence: TGTGCCAGCAGCTTCGCGGTAGCCACAGATACGCAGTATTTT. It translates to CASSFAVATDTQYF.